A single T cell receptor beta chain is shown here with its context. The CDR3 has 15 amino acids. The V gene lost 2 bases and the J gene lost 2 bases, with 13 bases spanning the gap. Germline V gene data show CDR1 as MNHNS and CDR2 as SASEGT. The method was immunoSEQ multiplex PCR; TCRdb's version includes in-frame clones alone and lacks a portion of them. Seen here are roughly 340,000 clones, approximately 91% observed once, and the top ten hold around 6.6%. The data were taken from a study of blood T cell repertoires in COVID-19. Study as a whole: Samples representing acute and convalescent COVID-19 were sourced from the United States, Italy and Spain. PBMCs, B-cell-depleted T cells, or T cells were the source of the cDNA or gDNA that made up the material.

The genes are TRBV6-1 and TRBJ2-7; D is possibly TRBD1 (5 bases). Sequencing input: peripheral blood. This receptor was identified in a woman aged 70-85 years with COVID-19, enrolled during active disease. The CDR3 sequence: CASSERQGSTYEQYF. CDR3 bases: TGTGCCAGCAGTGAAAGGCAGGGCTCCACCTACGAGCAGTACTTC.